The present entry profiles one T cell receptor beta chain with its context. Its antigen is unidentified. This sample was taken from a study of cytomegalovirus exposure and HLA in healthy donors. Findings and caveats of the study: Near-uniform donor sequencing depth was presumed by presence/absence analyses.

This CDR3 is built from 13 residues. Germline V gives CDR1 SSHAT, CDR2 FNYEAQ (reference sequence). The study ran its PCR with 60 Vbeta and 13 Jbeta primers. Libraries were prepared by immunoSEQ multiplex PCR; TCRdb keeps only in-frame clonotypes and omits some of them. This sample carries about 130,000 clones, 65% to 80% of them seen once, and the ten largest clones take 9.5% to 15%. This TCR came from a woman in her 40s in good health and CMV-seropositive. The rearrangement uses TRBV7-7 and TRBJ2-5; the D gene is possibly TRBD1 (6 bases). The J call is in doubt because the DNA end fits TRBJ2-7 better. The specimen sequenced was PBMCs. CDR3 nucleotide sequence: TGTGCCAGCAGCTTAGCACAGGGTCACGAGCAGTACTTC. It codes for CASSLAQGHEQYF.